This T cell receptor beta chain was retrieved from a study of response to subunit inactivated influenza vaccine. TCRdb processed the RT-PCR reads anew with MiXCR; each CDR3 protein has one entry. The table records around 790,000 distinct CDR3 sequences, 20% to 25% of them present only once. The CDR3 loop spans 13 amino acids. Deletions cut 4 bases from V and 3 bases from J, with 10 bases between. In germline, CDR1 is SEHNR, CDR2 FQNEAQ (reference sequence). This clonotype was recorded at least ten times. This chain connects TRBV7-9 to TRBJ2-7; tentatively, D is TRBD1 (6 bases). The origin of this receptor is a man aged 50 or older who received an inactivated influenza vaccine. The sample in question was PBMCs from blood, obtained 4 to 6 days after vaccination. The CDR3 sequence is CASSYGQFYEQYF. The CDR3 DNA is TGTGCCAGCAGCTACGGACAGTTCTACGAGCAGTACTTC.